The T cell receptor (beta chain) under discussion was sequenced for a study of T cell responses to AZD1222 COVID-19 vaccine. Study-wide background: Second-dose intervals near 4 or 12 weeks were combined. Regarding the study as a whole: At study baseline, merely over 5 AZD1222 recipients were seropositive. The study reported that nearly half of spike-specific TCRs target unmutated variant regions. Mapped onto spike, vaccine-associated CD4 TCRs spanned it and were dominant at 160-218 and 743-854.

This CDR3 contains 15 residues. V lost 4 bases, J lost 5 bases, and 18 bases lay in between. Germline lookup yields CDR1 MDHEN and CDR2 SYDVKM. To note about this clone: Its antigen is as yet unknown.

Some clones are missing from TCRdb's copy, which holds only in-frame ones; the method was immunoSEQ multiplex PCR. The sample lists around 150,000 clones, around nine tenths occurring once. This receptor was obtained from an adult in good health. Source: peripheral blood, taken on day 0 of AZD1222 vaccination. This rearrangement joins TRBV28 to TRBJ2-7, with D perhaps given as TRBD1 or TRBD2 (6 bases each). CDR3 coding DNA: TGTGCCAGCAGTTCAATGGCACGGGGGCTCCACGAGCAGTACTTC. It yields the protein CASSSMARGLHEQYF.